This T cell receptor (beta chain) was captured in a study of beta chain features in type 1 diabetes. Study details: Taken together, all samples contributed approximately 110,000,000 examined sorted cells.

Expressed TCRB transcripts got sequenced, as all isolated RNA was reverse transcribed. The data were produced by immunoSEQ multiplex PCR, yet TCRdb's version contains in-frame clones alone and is incomplete. The table includes about 320,000 clones, about 14% detected once. Concerning this clone itself: Its antigen is undetermined.

Germline V CDR1 and CDR2: SGHDT, YYEEEE. The CDR3 loop spans 16 amino acids. Trimming left V 1 base short and J 4 bases short, with 15 bases between. General study results and limits: Moderate yet significant TCRB CDR3 shortening was seen in Type 1 diabetes patients in all four CD4+ subsets.

The sample consisted of central memory CD4+ T cells from blood. V is TRBV5-6 and J is TRBJ1-5; possible D gene TRBD1, 6 bases. This sequence was found in a young man in good health. Written as DNA, the CDR3 is TGTGCCAGCAGCTTGTCCCAGGGGCGGGCTAATCAGCCCCAGCATTTT. It specifies CASSLSQGRANQPQHF.